This paragraph covers one T cell receptor (beta chain) sequence. This specimen belongs to a study of blood T cell repertoires in COVID-19. Study information: There were acute and convalescent COVID-19 samples, and they came from the United States, Italy and Spain. T cells, B-cell-depleted T cells, or PBMCs provided the cDNA or gDNA that served as material.

CDR3 length: 14 amino acids. Germline V CDR1 and CDR2: SQVTM, ANQGSEA. The V segment lost 5 bases and the J segment 0 bases; nucleotides outside the gene matches: 3. In the authors' methods: Cell counts per sample came from amplifying reference gene primers. Sequencing used immunoSEQ multiplex PCR; TCRdb keeps in-frame clones, though not all of them. V, J and clone size were drawn from that table, and D and trimming were deduced from the DNA. In the table there are 100,000 to 130,000 clones, about nine tenths of which are singletons. Sequencing was performed on peripheral blood. The chain carries TRBV29-1 and TRBJ2-7; TRBD2 matches 11 bases. The clonotype originates from a human donor in a cohort sampled during active COVID-19. This chain's CDR3 is CSVNGLAGSYEQYF. CDR3 coding DNA: TGCAGCGTTAACGGACTAGCGGGCTCCTACGAGCAGTACTTC.